The rows below give T cell receptor beta chains drawn from one sample of a study of control samples from healthy donors and cancer patients. This table comes from immunoSEQ multiplex PCR, and its TCRdb copy is limited to in-frame clones, with some not included. The data show 120,000 or so clones, with roughly 84% seen just once and more than 8% held by the top ten. Sequenced input: blood. The receptors were gathered from a man aged 40-55 years in good health. The CDR3 runs from the conserved cysteine through the conserved F or W. Fields, in order: J gene, clone size, V gene, D gene, CDR3 protein, CDR3 DNA. D genes are given only for firm matches. Clone size, where shown, is once, few, many, or a class for clones that have expanded.

j_gene: TRBJ2-2
abundance: .
v_gene: TRBV5-8
d_gene: TRBD2
CDR3aa: CASSPPVGSGDLNTGELFF
CDR3nt: TGTGCCAGCAGCCCCCCAGTTGGTAGCGGGGACCTTAACACCGGGGAGCTGTTTTTT

j_gene: TRBJ2-6
abundance: .
v_gene: TRBV27
d_gene: .
CDR3aa: CASREGGGANVLTF
CDR3nt: TGTGCCAGCAGGGAGGGTGGCGGGGCCAACGTCCTGACTTTC

j_gene: TRBJ1-5
abundance: .
v_gene: TRBV6-6
d_gene: .
CDR3aa: CASSYLGFSNQPQHF
CDR3nt: TGTGCCAGCAGTTATCTTGGGTTTAGCAATCAGCCCCAGCATTTT

j_gene: TRBJ2-2
abundance: .
v_gene: TRBV14
d_gene: .
CDR3aa: CASSQGLPGTGELFF
CDR3nt: TGTGCCAGCAGCCAGGGCCTACCCGGCACCGGGGAGCTGTTTTTT

j_gene: TRBJ2-6
abundance: .
v_gene: TRBV7-9
d_gene: .
CDR3aa: CASSPFGALGANVLTF
CDR3nt: TGTGCCAGCAGCCCGTTTGGGGCGCTGGGGGCCAACGTCCTGACTTTC

j_gene: TRBJ2-3
abundance: .
v_gene: TRBV4-1
d_gene: TRBD2
CDR3aa: CASSQGAGVRTDTQYF
CDR3nt: TGCGCCAGCAGCCAAGGAGCGGGGGTTCGCACAGATACGCAGTATTTT

j_gene: TRBJ1-4
abundance: .
v_gene: TRBV6-5
d_gene: TRBD1
CDR3aa: CASSYHGTVKYEKLFF
CDR3nt: TGTGCCAGCAGTTACCATGGGACAGTGAAGTATGAAAAACTGTTTTTT

j_gene: TRBJ2-1
abundance: .
v_gene: TRBV4-1
d_gene: .
CDR3aa: CASSHPVRNNEQFF
CDR3nt: TGCGCCAGCAGCCACCCGGTGCGTAACAATGAGCAGTTCTTC

j_gene: TRBJ2-4
abundance: .
v_gene: TRBV24-1
d_gene: .
CDR3aa: CATSVVQGEGAKNIQYF
CDR3nt: TGTGCCACCAGTGTAGTTCAAGGGGAAGGAGCCAAAAACATTCAGTACTTC

j_gene: TRBJ2-3
abundance: .
v_gene: TRBV5-5
d_gene: TRBD2
CDR3aa: CASTSQAGVPDTQYF
CDR3nt: TGTGCCAGCACCAGCCAGGCGGGGGTTCCAGATACGCAGTATTTT

j_gene: TRBJ1-2
abundance: .
v_gene: TRBV7-9
d_gene: TRBD1
CDR3aa: CASSLGQWTGKRYTF
CDR3nt: TGTGCCAGCAGCTTAGGTCAGTGGACAGGGAAGCGCTACACCTTC

j_gene: TRBJ1-1
abundance: .
v_gene: TRBV7-8
d_gene: TRBD1
CDR3aa: CASNDQGVSEAFF
CDR3nt: TGTGCCAGCAACGACCAGGGGGTGTCTGAAGCTTTCTTT

j_gene: TRBJ2-7
abundance: .
v_gene: TRBV25-1
d_gene: TRBD2
CDR3aa: CASSDLGAGGLSYEQYF
CDR3nt: TGTGCCAGCAGTGATTTAGGGGCGGGGGGGTTGTCCTACGAGCAGTACTTC

j_gene: TRBJ1-5
abundance: .
v_gene: TRBV12-2
d_gene: .
CDR3aa: CASRLPPQECSNQPQHF
CDR3nt: TGTGCAAGTCGCTTACCCCCCCAGGAGTGTAGCAATCAGCCCCAGCATTTT

j_gene: TRBJ2-7
abundance: .
v_gene: TRBV7-2
d_gene: .
CDR3aa: CASSLARGYEQYF
CDR3nt: TGTGCCAGCAGCTTAGCGCGGGGCTACGAGCAGTACTTC

j_gene: TRBJ2-3
abundance: .
v_gene: TRBV24-1
d_gene: .
CDR3aa: CATSVGIPADTQYF
CDR3nt: TGTGCCACCAGTGTGGGCATTCCCGCAGATACGCAGTATTTT

j_gene: TRBJ2-5
abundance: once
v_gene: TRBV5-4
d_gene: .
CDR3aa: CASSLGGGNQETQYF
CDR3nt: TGTGCCAGCAGCCTCGGAGGAGGTAACCAAGAGACCCAGTACTTC

j_gene: TRBJ1-2
abundance: .
v_gene: TRBV7-2
d_gene: .
CDR3aa: CASSLVQGAYYGYTF
CDR3nt: TGTGCCAGCAGCTTAGTCCAGGGAGCGTACTATGGCTACACCTTC

j_gene: TRBJ2-5
abundance: .
v_gene: TRBV5-1
d_gene: .
CDR3aa: CASSLSRGPGETQYF
CDR3nt: TGCGCCAGCAGCTTGTCTCGGGGGCCGGGAGAGACCCAGTACTTC

j_gene: TRBJ2-7
abundance: once
v_gene: TRBV6-5
d_gene: .
CDR3aa: CASSQPALGQYF
CDR3nt: TGTGCCAGCAGTCAACCGGCTCTCGGGCAGTACTTC

j_gene: TRBJ2-2
abundance: .
v_gene: TRBV5-6
d_gene: .
CDR3aa: CASTGGGAQDTGELFF
CDR3nt: TGTGCCAGCACCGGAGGGGGGGCCCAAGACACCGGGGAGCTGTTTTTT

j_gene: TRBJ2-3
abundance: once
v_gene: TRBV6-4
d_gene: TRBD2
CDR3aa: CASSDAASGSTDTQYF
CDR3nt: TGTGCCAGCAGTGACGCGGCTAGCGGTAGCACAGATACGCAGTATTTT

j_gene: TRBJ1-2
abundance: .
v_gene: TRBV28
d_gene: TRBD1
CDR3aa: CASSPPTGYDGYTF
CDR3nt: TGTGCCAGCAGTCCCCCGACAGGGTATGATGGCTACACCTTC

j_gene: TRBJ1-5
abundance: .
v_gene: TRBV15
d_gene: TRBD1
CDR3aa: CATSRKGGGQPQHF
CDR3nt: TGTGCCACCAGCAGGAAAGGGGGCGGTCAGCCCCAGCATTTT

j_gene: TRBJ2-6
abundance: .
v_gene: TRBV11-3
d_gene: .
CDR3aa: CASSPIRYRDFFSGANVLTF
CDR3nt: TGTGCCAGCAGCCCTATAAGATACAGGGACTTCTTCTCTGGGGCCAACGTCCTGACTTTC

j_gene: TRBJ2-5
abundance: .
v_gene: TRBV7-9
d_gene: .
CDR3aa: CASSFPGETQYF
CDR3nt: TGTGCCAGCAGCTTTCCGGGGGAGACCCAGTACTTC

j_gene: TRBJ1-1
abundance: .
v_gene: TRBV11-3
d_gene: .
CDR3aa: CASSLGWVNTEAFF
CDR3nt: TGTGCCAGCAGCTTAGGGTGGGTGAACACTGAAGCTTTCTTT

j_gene: TRBJ2-3
abundance: .
v_gene: TRBV10-1
d_gene: .
CDR3aa: CASSESYGDTQYF
CDR3nt: TGCGCCAGCAGTGAGTCCTACGGAGATACGCAGTATTTT

j_gene: TRBJ2-5
abundance: .
v_gene: TRBV2
d_gene: .
CDR3aa: CANGLKYQETQYF
CDR3nt: TGTGCCAACGGACTAAAGTACCAAGAGACCCAGTACTTC

j_gene: TRBJ2-5
abundance: .
v_gene: TRBV6-6
d_gene: TRBD2
CDR3aa: CASTKNSGVGETQYF
CDR3nt: TGTGCCAGCACCAAAAATAGCGGGGTAGGAGAGACCCAGTACTTC

j_gene: TRBJ1-1
abundance: .
v_gene: TRBV30
d_gene: .
CDR3aa: CAWSFRQTSEAFF
CDR3nt: TGTGCCTGGAGTTTCCGGCAGACGAGTGAAGCTTTCTTT

j_gene: TRBJ1-4
abundance: .
v_gene: TRBV6-6
d_gene: TRBD1
CDR3aa: CASSYGTGMEKLFF
CDR3nt: TGTGCCAGCAGTTACGGGACAGGGATGGAAAAACTGTTTTTT

j_gene: TRBJ1-4
abundance: .
v_gene: TRBV19
d_gene: .
CDR3aa: CASSSLAGGEKLFF
CDR3nt: TGTGCCAGTAGTAGTCTGGCCGGGGGCGAAAAACTGTTTTTT

j_gene: TRBJ1-1
abundance: few
v_gene: TRBV7-2
d_gene: .
CDR3aa: CASSSTGTANTEAFF
CDR3nt: TGTGCCAGCAGCTCTACCGGGACGGCGAACACTGAAGCTTTCTTT

j_gene: TRBJ2-7
abundance: .
v_gene: TRBV5-1
d_gene: .
CDR3aa: CASSLRGSGVSSYEQYF
CDR3nt: TGCGCCAGCAGCTTGCGCGGGTCAGGCGTAAGCTCCTACGAGCAGTACTTC

j_gene: TRBJ2-5
abundance: .
v_gene: TRBV6-4
d_gene: .
CDR3aa: CASSDQPGSQETQYF
CDR3nt: TGTGCCAGCAGTGACCAGCCAGGGAGCCAAGAGACCCAGTACTTC

j_gene: TRBJ1-1
abundance: .
v_gene: TRBV5-6
d_gene: .
CDR3aa: CASSLGTDSGEAFF
CDR3nt: TGTGCCAGCAGCTTGGGGACAGACAGCGGTGAAGCTTTCTTT

j_gene: TRBJ2-7
abundance: .
v_gene: TRBV4-3
d_gene: .
CDR3aa: CASSRTTTYEQYF
CDR3nt: TGCGCCAGCAGCCGTACGACAACCTACGAGCAGTACTTC

j_gene: TRBJ2-3
abundance: once
v_gene: TRBV12-3/TRBV12-4
d_gene: .
CDR3aa: CASSRDPADTQYF
CDR3nt: TGTGCCAGCAGCCGGGACCCGGCAGATACGCAGTATTTT

j_gene: TRBJ2-3
abundance: .
v_gene: TRBV19
d_gene: .
CDR3aa: CASSIGKSTDTQYF
CDR3nt: TGTGCCAGTAGTATAGGGAAAAGCACAGATACGCAGTATTTT

j_gene: TRBJ1-5
abundance: .
v_gene: TRBV7-2
d_gene: .
CDR3aa: CASSSGPNQPQHF
CDR3nt: TGTGCCAGCAGCTCGGGACCCAATCAGCCCCAGCATTTT

j_gene: TRBJ2-5
abundance: .
v_gene: TRBV18
d_gene: TRBD2
CDR3aa: CASSPPGLAGIGTQYF
CDR3nt: TGTGCCAGCTCACCACCCGGACTAGCGGGCATTGGGACCCAGTACTTC

j_gene: TRBJ2-7
abundance: .
v_gene: TRBV12-3/TRBV12-4
d_gene: .
CDR3aa: CASRKTGTGVQYF
CDR3nt: TGTGCCAGCAGAAAAACAGGGACGGGGGTGCAGTACTTC

j_gene: TRBJ2-1
abundance: .
v_gene: TRBV6-2/TRBV6-3
d_gene: TRBD2
CDR3aa: CASNPTSGGAKRYNEQFF
CDR3nt: TGTGCCAGCAACCCAACTAGCGGGGGGGCCAAAAGGTACAATGAGCAGTTCTTC

j_gene: TRBJ1-4
abundance: once
v_gene: TRBV7-9
d_gene: .
CDR3aa: CASSSLDGSNEKLFF
CDR3nt: TGTGCCAGCAGCTCCCTGGACGGCAGTAATGAAAAACTGTTTTTT

j_gene: TRBJ2-3
abundance: .
v_gene: TRBV11-3
d_gene: .
CDR3aa: CASSFFVGPDTQYF
CDR3nt: TGTGCCAGCAGCTTCTTTGTAGGCCCAGATACGCAGTATTTT

j_gene: TRBJ1-4
abundance: .
v_gene: TRBV18
d_gene: .
CDR3aa: CASSPTATNEKLFF
CDR3nt: TGTGCCAGCTCACCGACAGCAACTAATGAAAAACTGTTTTTT

j_gene: TRBJ2-5
abundance: .
v_gene: TRBV6-2/TRBV6-3
d_gene: TRBD1
CDR3aa: CASSYMGQRSYQETQYF
CDR3nt: TGTGCCAGCAGTTACATGGGACAGAGATCGTACCAAGAGACCCAGTACTTC

j_gene: TRBJ2-5
abundance: .
v_gene: TRBV9
d_gene: .
CDR3aa: CASSSSRTGDSSQETQYF
CDR3nt: TGTGCCAGCAGCTCAAGTCGTACCGGGGACTCATCCCAAGAGACCCAGTACTTC

j_gene: TRBJ1-1
abundance: .
v_gene: TRBV7-9
d_gene: .
CDR3aa: CASSPQQGNTEAFF
CDR3nt: TGTGCCAGCAGCCCACAACAGGGGAACACTGAAGCTTTCTTT

j_gene: TRBJ1-5
abundance: few
v_gene: TRBV24-1
d_gene: .
CDR3aa: CATSTPGSNQPQHF
CDR3nt: TGTGCCACCAGTACCCCGGGGAGCAATCAGCCCCAGCATTTT

j_gene: TRBJ1-2
abundance: .
v_gene: TRBV28
d_gene: .
CDR3aa: CASSSTRGGYTF
CDR3nt: TGTGCCAGCAGTTCTACCCGGGGGGGCTACACCTTC

j_gene: TRBJ2-1
abundance: once
v_gene: TRBV7-3
d_gene: .
CDR3aa: CASSSGQLNEQFF
CDR3nt: TGTGCCAGCAGTTCCGGACAGCTCAATGAGCAGTTCTTC